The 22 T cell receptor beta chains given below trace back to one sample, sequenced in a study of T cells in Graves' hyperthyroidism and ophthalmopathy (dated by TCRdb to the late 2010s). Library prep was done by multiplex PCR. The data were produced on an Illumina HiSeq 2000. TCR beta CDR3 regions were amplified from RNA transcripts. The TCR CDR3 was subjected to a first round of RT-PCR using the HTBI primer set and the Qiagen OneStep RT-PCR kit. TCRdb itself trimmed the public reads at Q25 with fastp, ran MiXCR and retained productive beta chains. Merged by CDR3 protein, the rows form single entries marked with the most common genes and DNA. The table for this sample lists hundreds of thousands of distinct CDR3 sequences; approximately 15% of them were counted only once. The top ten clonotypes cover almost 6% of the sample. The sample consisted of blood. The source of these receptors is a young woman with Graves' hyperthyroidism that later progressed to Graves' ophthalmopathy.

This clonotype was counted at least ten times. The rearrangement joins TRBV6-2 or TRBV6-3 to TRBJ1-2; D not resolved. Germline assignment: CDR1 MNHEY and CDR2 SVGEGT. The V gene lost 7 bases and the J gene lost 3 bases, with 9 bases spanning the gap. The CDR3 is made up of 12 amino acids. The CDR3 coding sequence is TGTGCCAGCACCCTAGGTGACTATGGCTACACCTTC. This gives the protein CASTLGDYGYTF.

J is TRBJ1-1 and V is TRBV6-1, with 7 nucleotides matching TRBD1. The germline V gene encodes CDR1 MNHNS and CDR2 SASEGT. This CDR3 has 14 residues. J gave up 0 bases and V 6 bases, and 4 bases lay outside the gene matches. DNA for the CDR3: TGTGCCAGCAGCAAGGGACAGATGAACACTGAAGCTTTCTTT. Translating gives CASSKGQMNTEAFF.

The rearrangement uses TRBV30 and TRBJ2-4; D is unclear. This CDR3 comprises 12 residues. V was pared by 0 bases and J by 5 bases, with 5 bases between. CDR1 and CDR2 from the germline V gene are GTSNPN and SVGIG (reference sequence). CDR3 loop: CAWSVEENIQYF. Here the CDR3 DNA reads TGTGCCTGGAGTGTAGAAGAAAACATTCAGTACTTC. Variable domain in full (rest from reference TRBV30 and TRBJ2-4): SQTIHQWPATLVQPVGSPLSLECTVEGTSNPNLYWYRQAAGRGLQLLFYSVGIGQISSEVPQNLSASRPQDRQFILSSKKLLLSDSGFYLCAWSVEENIQYFGAGTRLSVL.

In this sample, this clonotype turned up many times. CDR3 region: CASSQTASEAFF. CDR3 DNA: TGTGCCAGCAGCCAGACAGCGTCTGAAGCTTTCTTT. This chain uses TRBV11-3 with TRBJ1-1; tentative D call: TRBD1 (5 bases). Trimming took 5 bases from V and 6 from J, leaving 10 bases between them. Germline V lookup: CDR1 SGHNT, CDR2 YENEEA. The CDR3 spans 12 residues.

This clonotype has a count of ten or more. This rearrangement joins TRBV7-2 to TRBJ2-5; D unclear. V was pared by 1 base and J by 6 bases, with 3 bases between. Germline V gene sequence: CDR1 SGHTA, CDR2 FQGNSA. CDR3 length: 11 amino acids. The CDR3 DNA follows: TGTGCCAGCAGCTTAGTCCAGACCCAGTACTTC. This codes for CASSLVQTQYF.

CDR3 DNA sequence: TGTGCCAGCAGCCCATGGGACAGGGCCTACGAGCAGTACTTC. Its protein product is CASSPWDRAYEQYF. J is TRBJ2-7 and V is TRBV7-9, with TRBD1 identical over 9 bases. The CDR3 extends over 14 amino acids. Germline V CDR1 and CDR2: SEHNR, FQNEAQ (reference sequence). With V trimmed by 5 bases and J by 2 bases, 4 bases remained unmatched.

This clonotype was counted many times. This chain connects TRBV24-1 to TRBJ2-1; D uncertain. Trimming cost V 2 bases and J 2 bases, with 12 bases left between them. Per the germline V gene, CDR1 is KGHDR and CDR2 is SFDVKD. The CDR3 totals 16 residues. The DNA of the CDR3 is TGTGCCACCAGTGATTATTCACAACCCCCCTACAATGAGCAGTTCTTC. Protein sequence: CATSDYSQPPYNEQFF.

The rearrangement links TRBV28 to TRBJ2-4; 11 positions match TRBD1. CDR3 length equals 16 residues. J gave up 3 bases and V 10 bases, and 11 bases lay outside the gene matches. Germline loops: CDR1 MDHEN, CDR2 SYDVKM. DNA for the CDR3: TGTGCCACCTCATTCGGACAGGGGGCAATCAAAAACATTCAGTACTTC. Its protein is CATSFGQGAIKNIQYF.

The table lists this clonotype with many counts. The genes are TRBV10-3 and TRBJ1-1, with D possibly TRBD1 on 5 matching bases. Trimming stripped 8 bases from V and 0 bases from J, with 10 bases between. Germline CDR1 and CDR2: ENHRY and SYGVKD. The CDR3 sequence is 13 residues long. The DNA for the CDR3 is TGTGCCATCGGACAAACGATGAACACTGAAGCTTTCTTT. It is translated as CAIGQTMNTEAFF.

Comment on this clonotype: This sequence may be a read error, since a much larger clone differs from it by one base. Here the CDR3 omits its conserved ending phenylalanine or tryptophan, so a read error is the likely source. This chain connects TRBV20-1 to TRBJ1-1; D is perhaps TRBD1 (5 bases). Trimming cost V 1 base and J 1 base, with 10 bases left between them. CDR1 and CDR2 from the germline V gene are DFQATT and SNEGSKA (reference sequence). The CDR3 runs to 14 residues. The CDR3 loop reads CSARGGRKNTEAFS. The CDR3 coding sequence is TGCAGTGCTAGAGGGGGCAGAAAGAACACTGAAGCTTTCTCT.

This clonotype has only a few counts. CDR3: CASSAPISGEITDTQYF. The CDR3, as DNA: TGTGCCAGCAGCGCCCCTATATCAGGAGAGATCACAGATACGCAGTATTTT. The chain carries TRBV9 and TRBJ2-3; the D is unclear. The CDR3 is 17 amino acids. V shed 3 bases and J shed 2 bases, with 19 bases lying between them. The germline V gene has CDR1 SGDLS and CDR2 YYNGEE.

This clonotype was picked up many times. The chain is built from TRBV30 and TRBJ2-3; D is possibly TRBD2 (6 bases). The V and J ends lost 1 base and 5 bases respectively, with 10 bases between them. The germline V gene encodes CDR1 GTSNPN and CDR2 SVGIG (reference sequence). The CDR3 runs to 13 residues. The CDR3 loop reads CAWSGLVGDTQYF. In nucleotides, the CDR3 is TGTGCCTGGAGTGGACTAGTTGGAGATACGCAGTATTTT.

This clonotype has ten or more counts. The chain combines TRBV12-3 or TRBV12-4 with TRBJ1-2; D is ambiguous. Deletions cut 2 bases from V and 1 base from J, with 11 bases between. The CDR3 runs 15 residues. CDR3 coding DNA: TGTGCCAGCAGTTTAATGGCCAGCGTTAACTATGGCTACACCTTC. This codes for CASSLMASVNYGYTF.

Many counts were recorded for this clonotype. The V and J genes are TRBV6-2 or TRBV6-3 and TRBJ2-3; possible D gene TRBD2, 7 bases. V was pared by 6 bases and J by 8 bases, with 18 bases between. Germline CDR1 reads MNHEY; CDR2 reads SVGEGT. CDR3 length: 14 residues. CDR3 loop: CASSPGEGAGTQYF. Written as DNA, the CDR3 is TGTGCCAGCAGCCCAGGGGAGGGCGCAGGTACGCAGTATTTT.

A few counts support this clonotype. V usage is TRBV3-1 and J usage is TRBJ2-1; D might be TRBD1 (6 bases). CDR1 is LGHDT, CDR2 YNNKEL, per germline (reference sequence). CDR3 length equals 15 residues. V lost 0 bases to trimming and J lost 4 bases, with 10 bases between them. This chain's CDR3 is CASSQDQDRYNEQFF. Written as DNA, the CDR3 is TGTGCCAGCAGCCAAGATCAGGACAGATACAATGAGCAGTTCTTC.

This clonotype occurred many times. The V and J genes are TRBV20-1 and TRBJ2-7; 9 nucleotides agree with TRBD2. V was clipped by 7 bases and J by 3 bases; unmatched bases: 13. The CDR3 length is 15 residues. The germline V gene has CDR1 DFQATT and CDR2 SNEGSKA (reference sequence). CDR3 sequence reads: CSGASPSGTHYEQYF. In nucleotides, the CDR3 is TGCAGTGGGGCTTCTCCTAGCGGGACTCACTACGAGCAGTACTTC.

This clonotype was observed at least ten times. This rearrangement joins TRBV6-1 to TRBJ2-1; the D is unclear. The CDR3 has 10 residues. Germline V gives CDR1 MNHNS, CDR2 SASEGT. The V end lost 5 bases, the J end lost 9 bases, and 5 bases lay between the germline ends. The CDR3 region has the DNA TGTGCCAGCAGTCAGAGTGAGCAGTTCTTC. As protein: CASSQSEQFF.

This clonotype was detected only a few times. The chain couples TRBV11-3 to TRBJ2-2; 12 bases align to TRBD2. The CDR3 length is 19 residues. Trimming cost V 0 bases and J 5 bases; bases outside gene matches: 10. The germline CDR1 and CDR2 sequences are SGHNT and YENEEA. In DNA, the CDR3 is TGTGCCAGCAGCTTAGATAGACTAGCGGGAGCCCCGGGAACCGGGGAGCTGTTTTTT. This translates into CASSLDRLAGAPGTGELFF.

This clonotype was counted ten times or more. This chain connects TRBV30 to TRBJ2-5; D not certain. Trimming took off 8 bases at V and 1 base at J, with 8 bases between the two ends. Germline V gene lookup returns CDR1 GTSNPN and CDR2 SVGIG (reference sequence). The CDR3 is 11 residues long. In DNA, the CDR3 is TGTGCCCAACACCTCCAAGAGACCCAGTACTTC. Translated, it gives CAQHLQETQYF.

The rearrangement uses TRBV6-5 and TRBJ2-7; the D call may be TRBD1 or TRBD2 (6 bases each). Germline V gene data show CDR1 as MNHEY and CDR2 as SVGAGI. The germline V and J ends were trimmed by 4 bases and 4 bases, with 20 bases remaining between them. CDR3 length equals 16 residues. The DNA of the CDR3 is TGTGCCAGCAGTTGGGACACCGGGACTCCCGGTTACGAGCAGTACTTC. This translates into CASSWDTGTPGYEQYF.

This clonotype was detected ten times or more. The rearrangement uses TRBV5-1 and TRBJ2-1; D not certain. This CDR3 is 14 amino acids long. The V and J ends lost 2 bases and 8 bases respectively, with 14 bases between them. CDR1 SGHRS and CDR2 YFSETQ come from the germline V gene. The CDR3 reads CASSFDWTSDEQFF. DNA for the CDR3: TGCGCCAGCAGCTTCGACTGGACGTCAGATGAGCAGTTCTTC.

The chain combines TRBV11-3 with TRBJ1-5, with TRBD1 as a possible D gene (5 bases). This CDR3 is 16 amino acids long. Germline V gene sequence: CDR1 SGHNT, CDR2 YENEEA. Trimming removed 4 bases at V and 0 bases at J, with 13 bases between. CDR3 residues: CASSSVAGISNQPQHF. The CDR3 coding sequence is TGTGCCAGCAGCTCCGTGGCAGGGATTAGCAATCAGCCCCAGCATTTT.